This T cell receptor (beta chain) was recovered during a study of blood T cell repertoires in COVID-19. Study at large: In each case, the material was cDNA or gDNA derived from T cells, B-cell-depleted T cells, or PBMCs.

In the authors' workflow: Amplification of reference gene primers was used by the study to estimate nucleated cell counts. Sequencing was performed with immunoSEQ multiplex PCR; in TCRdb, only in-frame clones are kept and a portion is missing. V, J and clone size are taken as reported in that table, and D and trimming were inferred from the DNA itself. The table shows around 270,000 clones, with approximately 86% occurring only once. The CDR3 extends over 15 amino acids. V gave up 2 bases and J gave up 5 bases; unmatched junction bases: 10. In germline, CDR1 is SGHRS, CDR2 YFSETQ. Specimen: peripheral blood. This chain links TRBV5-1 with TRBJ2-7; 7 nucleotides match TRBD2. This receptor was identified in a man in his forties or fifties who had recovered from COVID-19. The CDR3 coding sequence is TGCGCCAGCAGCTTCCGGCCCGGGGCGGGGGACGAGCAGTACTTC. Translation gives CASSFRPGAGDEQYF.